A selection of T cell receptor beta chains follows, all from one sample in a study of blood T cell repertoires in COVID-19. This table comes from immunoSEQ multiplex PCR, and its TCRdb copy is limited to in-frame clones, with some not included. Of approximately 110,000 clones listed, around 87% are singletons. Sequenced: peripheral blood. The receptors shown here come from a woman older than 75 with acute or convalescent COVID-19. The CDR3 runs from the conserved cysteine through the conserved F or W. D genes are given only for firm matches. Some rows have no size entry. The others give once, few or many, or a class for an expanded clone.

d_call: TRBD1; clone_size: .; v_call: TRBV5-1; j_call: TRBJ1-2; cdr3_aa: CASSPDRDGGYTF; cdr3_nt: TGCGCCAGCAGCCCGGACAGGGACGGCGGCTACACCTTC
d_call: .; clone_size: .; v_call: TRBV5-1; j_call: TRBJ2-2; cdr3_aa: CASSLAPGSTGELFF; cdr3_nt: TGCGCCAGCAGCTTGGCCCCAGGGTCCACCGGGGAGCTGTTTTTT
d_call: .; clone_size: .; v_call: TRBV6-5; j_call: TRBJ1-2; cdr3_aa: CASWSGNYGYTF; cdr3_nt: TGTGCCAGCTGGTCAGGAAACTATGGCTACACCTTC
d_call: .; clone_size: .; v_call: TRBV5-1; j_call: TRBJ2-3; cdr3_aa: CASSLGGDTQYF; cdr3_nt: TGCGCCAGCAGCTTGGGCGGGGATACGCAGTATTTT
d_call: TRBD2; clone_size: .; v_call: TRBV3-1/TRBV3-2; j_call: TRBJ2-3; cdr3_aa: CASSFGVLAGGGDTQYF; cdr3_nt: TGTGCCAGCAGCTTCGGTGTGCTAGCGGGGGGAGGGGATACGCAGTATTTT
d_call: .; clone_size: .; v_call: TRBV6-4; j_call: TRBJ2-2; cdr3_aa: CASGQQGTGELFF; cdr3_nt: TGTGCCAGCGGTCAACAGGGAACCGGGGAGCTGTTTTTT
d_call: TRBD1; clone_size: .; v_call: TRBV10-3; j_call: TRBJ2-7; cdr3_aa: CAISANVGQGLREQYF; cdr3_nt: TGTGCCATCAGTGCAAATGTGGGACAGGGTCTCCGCGAGCAGTACTTC
d_call: .; clone_size: .; v_call: TRBV5-8; j_call: TRBJ1-2; cdr3_aa: CASSEQRGYGYTF; cdr3_nt: TGTGCCAGCAGCGAACAGCGGGGCTATGGCTACACCTTC
d_call: .; clone_size: once; v_call: TRBV27; j_call: TRBJ1-1; cdr3_aa: CASSLYGGDTEAFF; cdr3_nt: TGTGCCAGCAGTTTATATGGGGGGGACACTGAAGCTTTCTTT
d_call: TRBD1; clone_size: .; v_call: TRBV27; j_call: TRBJ1-2; cdr3_aa: CASTEVGQGATGYTF; cdr3_nt: TGTGCCAGCACCGAGGTAGGGCAGGGGGCGACTGGCTACACCTTC
d_call: .; clone_size: .; v_call: TRBV15; j_call: TRBJ2-7; cdr3_aa: CATSRGRDTAYEQYF; cdr3_nt: TGTGCCACCAGCAGAGGCCGGGACACCGCCTACGAGCAGTACTTC
d_call: TRBD1; clone_size: once; v_call: TRBV15; j_call: TRBJ1-2; cdr3_aa: CATSASLTGDGYTF; cdr3_nt: TGTGCCACCAGCGCAAGCTTGACAGGGGATGGCTACACCTTC
d_call: TRBD1; clone_size: .; v_call: TRBV28; j_call: TRBJ2-7; cdr3_aa: CASTYQGVSYEQYF; cdr3_nt: TGTGCCAGCACATATCAGGGGGTCTCCTACGAGCAGTACTTC
d_call: .; clone_size: .; v_call: TRBV5-8; j_call: TRBJ1-2; cdr3_aa: CASSLRGFNYGYTF; cdr3_nt: TGTGCCAGCAGCTTGAGGGGATTTAACTATGGCTACACCTTC
d_call: .; clone_size: .; v_call: TRBV6-1; j_call: TRBJ2-2; cdr3_aa: CASSETGISHTGELFF; cdr3_nt: TGTGCCAGCAGTGAAACCGGGATCAGCCACACCGGGGAGCTGTTTTTT
d_call: TRBD2; clone_size: .; v_call: TRBV2; j_call: TRBJ2-3; cdr3_aa: CASRRTSGGFTDTQYF; cdr3_nt: TGTGCCAGCAGAAGGACTAGCGGGGGGTTTACAGATACGCAGTATTTT
d_call: TRBD1; clone_size: .; v_call: TRBV4-1; j_call: TRBJ1-6; cdr3_aa: CASSQRQGTNSPLHF; cdr3_nt: TGCGCCAGCAGCCAACGACAGGGGACGAATTCACCCCTCCACTTT
d_call: TRBD1; clone_size: .; v_call: TRBV5-1; j_call: TRBJ1-1; cdr3_aa: CASNKAGGANTEAFF; cdr3_nt: TGCGCCAGCAATAAGGCAGGGGGAGCAAACACTGAAGCTTTCTTT
d_call: TRBD1; clone_size: .; v_call: TRBV10-3; j_call: TRBJ2-7; cdr3_aa: CAISQAGTGGRYEQYF; cdr3_nt: TGTGCCATCAGCCAAGCAGGGACAGGGGGAAGGTACGAGCAGTACTTC
d_call: .; clone_size: .; v_call: TRBV7-9; j_call: TRBJ1-1; cdr3_aa: CASSFGQWAEAFF; cdr3_nt: TGTGCCAGCAGCTTCGGACAGTGGGCTGAAGCTTTCTTT
d_call: TRBD1; clone_size: .; v_call: TRBV5-4; j_call: TRBJ2-6; cdr3_aa: CASSLGRGLLLGANVLTF; cdr3_nt: TGTGCCAGCAGCTTGGGAAGGGGGCTGTTGCTTGGGGCCAACGTCCTGACTTTC
d_call: .; clone_size: .; v_call: TRBV12-3/TRBV12-4; j_call: TRBJ1-5; cdr3_aa: CASSQGVLVPQHF; cdr3_nt: TGTGCCAGCAGCCAAGGGGTCTTGGTGCCCCAGCATTTT
d_call: .; clone_size: .; v_call: TRBV5-1; j_call: TRBJ2-7; cdr3_aa: CASSLGQTSSYEQYF; cdr3_nt: TGCGCCAGCAGCTTGGGACAGACATCCTCCTACGAGCAGTACTTC
d_call: .; clone_size: .; v_call: TRBV7-2; j_call: TRBJ2-3; cdr3_aa: CASSPAGIRNTQYF; cdr3_nt: TGTGCCAGCAGCCCCGCAGGGATACGAAATACGCAGTATTTT
d_call: .; clone_size: .; v_call: TRBV7-3; j_call: TRBJ2-1; cdr3_aa: CASIVNPFGAAGGLYNEQFF; cdr3_nt: TGTGCCAGCATCGTAAACCCTTTCGGGGCTGCAGGGGGGCTTTACAATGAGCAGTTCTTC
d_call: TRBD2; clone_size: .; v_call: TRBV24-1; j_call: TRBJ2-3; cdr3_aa: CATSESGGAATQYF; cdr3_nt: TGTGCCACCAGTGAGAGCGGGGGGGCAGCTACGCAGTATTTT
d_call: .; clone_size: .; v_call: TRBV5-1; j_call: TRBJ2-4; cdr3_aa: CASSFSEKSIQYF; cdr3_nt: TGCGCCAGCAGCTTTTCAGAAAAAAGTATTCAGTACTTC
d_call: .; clone_size: .; v_call: TRBV28; j_call: TRBJ2-7; cdr3_aa: CASSLVFRYEQYF; cdr3_nt: TGTGCCAGCAGTTTAGTCTTTCGCTACGAGCAGTACTTC
d_call: .; clone_size: .; v_call: TRBV30; j_call: TRBJ1-4; cdr3_aa: CAWNDGTNEKLFF; cdr3_nt: TGTGCCTGGAATGACGGGACTAATGAAAAACTGTTTTTT
d_call: .; clone_size: .; v_call: TRBV19; j_call: TRBJ2-5; cdr3_aa: CATGGLAETQYF; cdr3_nt: TGTGCCACCGGAGGGTTAGCAGAGACCCAGTACTTC
d_call: TRBD1; clone_size: .; v_call: TRBV5-5; j_call: TRBJ2-7; cdr3_aa: CASSLGAGGTYEQYF; cdr3_nt: TGTGCCAGCAGCTTGGGGGCAGGGGGCACCTACGAGCAGTACTTC
d_call: .; clone_size: .; v_call: TRBV20-1; j_call: TRBJ1-2; cdr3_aa: CSASREGDNYGYTF; cdr3_nt: TGCAGTGCTAGTAGGGAGGGGGATAACTATGGCTACACCTTC
d_call: .; clone_size: .; v_call: TRBV19; j_call: TRBJ1-4; cdr3_aa: CASSIGGVNEKLFF; cdr3_nt: TGTGCCAGTAGTATCGGGGGAGTGAATGAAAAACTGTTTTTT
d_call: .; clone_size: .; v_call: TRBV30; j_call: TRBJ1-6; cdr3_aa: CAWRTGSSYNSPLHF; cdr3_nt: TGTGCCTGGAGGACTGGGAGCTCCTATAATTCACCCCTCCACTTT
d_call: TRBD1; clone_size: .; v_call: TRBV30; j_call: TRBJ1-5; cdr3_aa: CAWSGTGYSNQPQHF; cdr3_nt: TGTGCCTGGAGTGGGACAGGGTATAGCAATCAGCCCCAGCATTTT
d_call: TRBD2; clone_size: .; v_call: TRBV7-3; j_call: TRBJ2-5; cdr3_aa: CASSRTSGGQETQYF; cdr3_nt: TGTGCCAGCAGCAGGACTAGCGGGGGGCAAGAGACCCAGTACTTC
d_call: .; clone_size: few; v_call: TRBV4-3; j_call: TRBJ1-1; cdr3_aa: CASSPRVGKTEAFF; cdr3_nt: TGCGCCAGCAGCCCGCGGGTGGGAAAGACTGAAGCTTTCTTT
d_call: TRBD1; clone_size: once; v_call: TRBV6-5; j_call: TRBJ2-3; cdr3_aa: CASSPRQGYTDTQYF; cdr3_nt: TGTGCCAGCAGCCCCCGACAGGGATACACAGATACGCAGTATTTT
d_call: .; clone_size: .; v_call: TRBV4-3; j_call: TRBJ1-5; cdr3_aa: CASSQIRDQPQHF; cdr3_nt: TGCGCCAGCAGCCAAATCAGGGATCAGCCCCAGCATTTT
d_call: TRBD1; clone_size: .; v_call: TRBV28; j_call: TRBJ2-1; cdr3_aa: CASSVGTGAPYNEQFF; cdr3_nt: TGTGCCAGCAGCGTCGGGACAGGGGCACCCTACAATGAGCAGTTCTTC
d_call: .; clone_size: .; v_call: TRBV2; j_call: TRBJ1-2; cdr3_aa: CARSIPPGGGGYTF; cdr3_nt: TGTGCCAGGTCCATTCCTCCGGGGGGCGGTGGCTACACCTTC
d_call: .; clone_size: .; v_call: TRBV2; j_call: TRBJ2-3; cdr3_aa: CASSFGRGIGTDTQYF; cdr3_nt: TGTGCCAGCAGTTTCGGACGGGGAATAGGCACAGATACGCAGTATTTT
d_call: .; clone_size: .; v_call: TRBV29-1; j_call: TRBJ2-1; cdr3_aa: CVVLEGSYNEQFF; cdr3_nt: TGCGTGGTCCTTGAGGGTTCCTACAATGAGCAGTTCTTC
d_call: .; clone_size: .; v_call: TRBV9; j_call: TRBJ2-6; cdr3_aa: CASSDPIAGALSGANVLTF; cdr3_nt: TGTGCCAGCAGCGACCCGATTGCAGGCGCTTTGAGTGGGGCCAACGTCCTGACTTTC
d_call: .; clone_size: .; v_call: TRBV28; j_call: TRBJ1-2; cdr3_aa: CASSPTYGYTF; cdr3_nt: TGTGCCAGCAGTCCAACATATGGCTACACCTTC
d_call: .; clone_size: .; v_call: TRBV18; j_call: TRBJ1-1; cdr3_aa: CASSHPGYTEAFF; cdr3_nt: TGTGCCAGCTCACATCCCGGTTACACTGAAGCTTTCTTT